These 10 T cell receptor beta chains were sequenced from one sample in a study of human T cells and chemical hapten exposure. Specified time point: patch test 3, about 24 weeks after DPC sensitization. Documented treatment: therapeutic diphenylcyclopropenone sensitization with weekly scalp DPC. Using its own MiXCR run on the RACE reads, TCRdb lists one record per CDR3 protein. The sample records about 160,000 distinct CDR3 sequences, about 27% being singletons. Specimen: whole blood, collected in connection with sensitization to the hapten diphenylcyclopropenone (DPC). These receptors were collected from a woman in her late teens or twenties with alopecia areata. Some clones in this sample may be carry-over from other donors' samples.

CDR3 DNA: TGCAGCGGAGGACAGGCACCCTACGAGCAGTACTTC. Protein product: CSGGQAPYEQYF. The chain combines TRBV29-1 with TRBJ2-7; 7 bases are a match to TRBD1. Germline values: CDR1 SQVTM, CDR2 ANQGSEA. The V gene end was trimmed by 7 bases and the J gene end by 2 bases; junction bases not matched to a gene: 5. The CDR3 is made up of 12 amino acids.

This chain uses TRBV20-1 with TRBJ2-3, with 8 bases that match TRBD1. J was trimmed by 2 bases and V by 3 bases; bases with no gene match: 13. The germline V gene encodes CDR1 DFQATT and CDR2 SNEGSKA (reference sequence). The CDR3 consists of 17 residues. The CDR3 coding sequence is TGCAGTGCTAGGACCCCGGACAGGGCCCATATCACAGATACGCAGTATTTT. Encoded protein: CSARTPDRAHITDTQYF.

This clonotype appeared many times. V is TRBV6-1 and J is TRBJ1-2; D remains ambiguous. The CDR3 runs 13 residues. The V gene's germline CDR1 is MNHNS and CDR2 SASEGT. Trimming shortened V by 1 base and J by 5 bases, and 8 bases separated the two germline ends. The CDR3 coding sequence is TGTGCCAGCAGTGAAGAATCCCGGTATGGCTACACCTTC. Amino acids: CASSEESRYGYTF.

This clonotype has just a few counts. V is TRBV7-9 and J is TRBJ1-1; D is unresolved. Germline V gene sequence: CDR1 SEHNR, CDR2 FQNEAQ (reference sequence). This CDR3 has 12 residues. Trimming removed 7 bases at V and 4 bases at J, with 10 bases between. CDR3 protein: CASKTTITEAFF. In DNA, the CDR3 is TGTGCCAGCAAAACCACAATCACTGAAGCTTTCTTT.

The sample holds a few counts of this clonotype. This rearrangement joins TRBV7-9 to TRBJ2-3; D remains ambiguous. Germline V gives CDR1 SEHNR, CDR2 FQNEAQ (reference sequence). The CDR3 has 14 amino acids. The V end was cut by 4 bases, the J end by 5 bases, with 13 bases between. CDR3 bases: TGTGCCAGCAGCTCATCCCCAAGAAGAGATACGCAGTATTTT. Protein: CASSSSPRRDTQYF.

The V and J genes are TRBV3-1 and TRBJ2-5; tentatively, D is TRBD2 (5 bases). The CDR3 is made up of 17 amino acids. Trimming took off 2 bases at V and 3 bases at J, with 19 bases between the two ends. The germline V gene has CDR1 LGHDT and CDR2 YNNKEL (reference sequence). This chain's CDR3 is CASSQSHGEVKEETQYF. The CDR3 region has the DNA TGTGCCAGCAGCCAATCACACGGGGAAGTGAAGGAAGAGACCCAGTACTTC.

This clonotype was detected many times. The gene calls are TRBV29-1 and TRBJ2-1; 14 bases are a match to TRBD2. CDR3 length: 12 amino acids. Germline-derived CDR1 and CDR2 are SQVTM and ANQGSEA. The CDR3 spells CTGTSGSHEQFF. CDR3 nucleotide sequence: TGCACCGGGACTAGCGGGAGCCATGAGCAGTTCTTC.

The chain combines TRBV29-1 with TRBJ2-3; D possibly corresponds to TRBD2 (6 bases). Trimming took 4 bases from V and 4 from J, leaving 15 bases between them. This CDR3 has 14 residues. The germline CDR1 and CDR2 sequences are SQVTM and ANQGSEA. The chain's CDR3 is CSVAQGREADTQYF. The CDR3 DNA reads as TGCAGCGTTGCTCAGGGTAGGGAGGCAGATACGCAGTATTTT.

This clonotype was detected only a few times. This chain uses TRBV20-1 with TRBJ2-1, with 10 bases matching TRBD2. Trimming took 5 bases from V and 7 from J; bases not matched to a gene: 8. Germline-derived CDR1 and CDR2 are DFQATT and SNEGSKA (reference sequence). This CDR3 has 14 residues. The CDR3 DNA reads TGCAGTGCTCCGCCTAGCGGGAGACTTAATGAGCAGTTCTTC. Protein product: CSAPPSGRLNEQFF.

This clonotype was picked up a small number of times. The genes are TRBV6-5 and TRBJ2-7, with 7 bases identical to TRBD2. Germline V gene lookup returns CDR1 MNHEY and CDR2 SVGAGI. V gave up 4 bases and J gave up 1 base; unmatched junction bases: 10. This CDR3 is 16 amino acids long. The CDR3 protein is CASSSGLEISSYEQYF. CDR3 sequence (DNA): TGTGCCAGCAGTTCCGGACTAGAGATCTCGTCCTACGAGCAGTACTTC.